Presented here are 10 T cell receptor beta chains from one specimen sequenced in a study of CD8 T cells in ankylosing spondylitis (TCRdb year 2017). Receptor libraries were prepared by 5' RACE. Sequencing was carried out with an Illumina HiSeq 2500. TCRdb reworked the public reads: Q25 trimming with fastp, MiXCR clone assembly, productive beta chains retained. Rows are unified per CDR3 protein, each entry keeping the most common DNA and genes. This sample gives about 66,000 distinct CDR3 sequences in total; 6.2% of them show up just once. The top ten hold roughly 4.8% of the sample. Source material: synovial fluid, either unsorted or a sorted T cell fraction (not recorded which). The receptors originated from a male donor with ankylosing spondylitis.

This clonotype has a count of ten or more. This chain uses TRBV12-5 with TRBJ2-1; D perhaps matches TRBD1 (6 bases). Germline V gives CDR1 LGHNT, CDR2 FRNRAP. The CDR3 contains 13 residues. Trimming took 9 bases from V and 8 from J, leaving 17 bases between them. CDR3 in DNA: TGTGCTAGCACAGGGACCAATAAGTATGAGCAGTTCTTC. It specifies CASTGTNKYEQFF.

There are many counts of this clonotype. The gene calls are TRBV24-1 and TRBJ1-1, with no clear D. This CDR3 region has 15 residues. The germline V gene encodes CDR1 KGHDR and CDR2 SFDVKD. Trimming removed 2 bases at V and 1 base at J, with 10 bases between. This CDR3 reads CATSDSSWGNTEAFF. The CDR3 DNA sequence: TGTGCCACCAGTGATTCGTCCTGGGGGAACACTGAAGCTTTCTTT.

This clonotype was seen more than once but under ten times. This chain joins TRBV7-6 and TRBJ2-5; D remains unclear. Germline loops: CDR1 SGHVS, CDR2 FNYEAQ. The V end lost 3 bases, the J end lost 2 bases, and 7 bases lay between the germline ends. The CDR3 sequence is 13 residues long. The CDR3 DNA reads TGTGCCAGCAGCTTGACTTTACAAGAGACCCAGTACTTC. Translation gives CASSLTLQETQYF.

This clonotype was seen many times. The genes are TRBV20-1 and TRBJ2-5; 8 bases match TRBD2. The length of the CDR3 is 16 residues. Germline CDR1 is DFQATT and CDR2 is SNEGSKA (reference sequence). J was trimmed by 1 base and V by 4 bases; bases with no gene match: 11. The CDR3 DNA reads as TGCAGTGCTAAAAGGTTGGATAGCGGGGTCCAAGAGACCCAGTACTTC. The encoded protein is CSAKRLDSGVQETQYF.

This clonotype was picked up many times. This chain uses TRBV7-2 with TRBJ2-5; D perhaps matches TRBD1 (5 bases). V was pared by 5 bases and J by 0 bases, with 16 bases between. This CDR3 is 16 amino acids long. CDR1 is SGHTA and CDR2 is FQGNSA in the germline V gene. CDR3 bases: TGTGCCAGCAGCCCTCAGGGAATCCTAAACCAAGAGACCCAGTACTTC. Translating it yields CASSPQGILNQETQYF.

This clonotype was seen ten or more times. The genes are TRBV10-3 and TRBJ1-1; possibly TRBD1 for D (6 bases). CDR3 length: 11 amino acids. Trimming shortened V by 6 bases and J by 7 bases, and 9 bases separated the two germline ends. The V gene's germline CDR1 is ENHRY and CDR2 SYGVKD. DNA of the CDR3: TGTGCCATCAGACAGGGCGGTGAAGCTTTCTTT. Protein: CAIRQGGEAFF.

CDR3 coding DNA: TGCGCCAGCAGCCAAGATCAGCTTTCGTCAAGGGAGCAGTACTTC. Translation gives CASSQDQLSSREQYF. This sequence joins TRBV4-3 and TRBJ2-7; D remains ambiguous. There are 15 residues in the CDR3. V gave up 0 bases and J gave up 7 bases, with 16 bases separating them. CDR1 LGHNA and CDR2 YSLEER come from the germline V gene.

This clonotype has a count of ten or more. The V and J genes are TRBV6-2 or TRBV6-3 and TRBJ2-1; 14 bases map to TRBD2. The V gene end was trimmed by 4 bases and the J gene end by 6 bases; junction bases not matched to a gene: 5. Germline CDR1 and CDR2: MNHEY and SVGEGT. The length of the CDR3 is 16 residues. The CDR3 protein is CASSSRLAGGPNEQFF. The CDR3 nucleotides read TGTGCCAGCAGTTCTCGACTAGCGGGAGGGCCCAATGAGCAGTTCTTC.

This chain connects TRBV5-5 to TRBJ2-7; D unclear. Germline V gives CDR1 SGHKS, CDR2 YYEKEE (reference sequence). The ends were cut back, 3 bases at V and 0 bases at J, with 13 bases in the middle. The CDR3 is made up of 15 amino acids. CDR3 nucleotides: TGTGCCAGCAGCTATTCTATGCGGAGCTCCTACGAGCAGTACTTC. Encoded protein: CASSYSMRSSYEQYF. The full variable domain, rest sourced from reference TRBV5-5 and TRBJ2-7, is DAGVTQSPTHLIKTRGQQVTLRCSPISGHKSVSWYQQVLGQGPQFIFQYYEKEERGRGNFPDRFSARQFPNYSSELNVNALLLGDSALYLCASSYSMRSSYEQYFGPGTRLTVT.

This clonotype has ten or more counts. V is TRBV7-8 and J is TRBJ2-5; weak D call: TRBD2 (5 bases). Germline values: CDR1 SGHVS, CDR2 FQNEAQ. The CDR3 has 12 amino acids. V was pared by 3 bases and J by 5 bases, with 7 bases between. CDR3 sequence: CASSFSGETQYF. In nucleotides, the CDR3 is TGTGCCAGCAGCTTCTCGGGGGAGACCCAGTACTTC.